This TCR beta chain was identified during a study of T cell responses to AZD1222 COVID-19 vaccine. Findings and limits, study-wide: Only a handful of individuals given AZD1222 were seropositive at baseline. Clonal diversity may have been underestimated, and the donors were mostly white British, with more females than males.

Clones were read by immunoSEQ multiplex PCR, and TCRdb kept only the in-frame ones, dropping some. In the table there are approximately 110,000 clones, 92% of which are singletons. Points on this clone: Its cognate antigen is unknown.

Trimming at V came to 5 bases and at J to 7 bases, leaving 12 bases not matched to a gene. Germline lookup yields CDR1 LNHDA and CDR2 SQIVND (reference sequence). This CDR3 comprises 16 residues. The material sequenced was peripheral blood, taken on day 0 of AZD1222 vaccination. The source is an adult in good health. The rearrangement uses TRBV19 and TRBJ2-7; 12 bases map to TRBD1. CDR3 in amino acids: CASSAGTGGPLGEQYF. CDR3 nucleotides: TGTGCCAGTAGTGCCGGGACAGGGGGCCCCTTGGGGGAGCAGTACTTC.